Following are 11 T cell receptor beta chains from one sample sequenced in a study of T cell changes during pregnancy in multiple sclerosis. The protocol was immunoSEQ multiplex PCR, while the TCRdb copy is restricted to in-frame clones and leaves out a portion. This sample has just under 80,000 clones, with roughly 91% found just once. The sample consisted of peripheral blood, taken in the first trimester of pregnancy. These receptors originate from a female donor with multiple sclerosis, enrolled in a pregnancy study.

The J gene is TRBJ2-1, the V gene TRBV7-8; 9 nucleotides line up with TRBD2. J lost 6 bases, V lost 6 bases, and 6 bases had no gene match. Germline-derived CDR1 and CDR2 are SGHVS and FQNEAQ. The CDR3 is made up of 14 amino acids. CDR3 in DNA: TGTGCCAGCAGTTCCGGGACTAGCTTCAATGAGCAGTTCTTC. Its translation: CASSSGTSFNEQFF.

As to this clone: Other DNA sequences in the same sample also yield this CDR3. The V call is TRBV11-2, the J call TRBJ2-1; weak D call: TRBD1 (6 bases). Germline loops: CDR1 SGHAT, CDR2 FQNNGV. The CDR3 spans 15 residues. The V end was cut by 6 bases, the J end by 0 bases, with 12 bases between. The DNA for the CDR3 is TGTGCCAGCAGTCTAGGGGGTAGCTCCTACAATGAGCAGTTCTTC. Protein: CASSLGGSSYNEQFF.

This clone was detected once. The V and J genes are TRBV4-3 and TRBJ2-7, with 7 bases fitting TRBD2. The CDR3 consists of 15 residues. Germline trimming cut 3 bases from V and 0 bases from J; bases unmatched to any gene: 5. Germline V lookup: CDR1 LGHNA, CDR2 YSLEER. The CDR3 loop is CASSHVAGDSYEQYF. The CDR3 DNA sequence: TGCGCCAGCAGCCACGTAGCGGGTGACTCCTACGAGCAGTACTTC.

This clone was seen a single time. The chain has TRBV21-1 and TRBJ2-5; TRBD1 is the table's D call, not checked against the DNA. TRBV21-1 is a pseudogene. The CDR3 has 16 amino acids. CDR3 region: CARKEPTGGCQETQYF. CDR3 DNA: TGTGCCAGAAAAGAGCCGACAGGGGGCTGCCAAGAGACCCAGTACTTC.

The chain couples TRBV5-1 to TRBJ2-3; 14 nucleotides align to TRBD2. Germline V lookup: CDR1 SGHRS, CDR2 YFSETQ. The CDR3 is 16 residues long. V gave up 3 bases and J gave up 6 bases; unmatched junction bases: 6. In DNA, the CDR3 is TGCGCCAGCAGCTCAGGACTAGCGGGGGGTTCTGATACGCAGTATTTT. Amino acids: CASSSGLAGGSDTQYF.

The chain employs TRBV5-4 and TRBJ2-7, with D possibly matching TRBD1 (6 bases). V lost 2 bases and J 5 bases, leaving 14 bases between the germline ends. Germline V lookup: CDR1 SGHNT, CDR2 YYREEE (reference sequence). The CDR3 contains 14 residues. CDR3 coding DNA: TGTGCCAGCAGCTTTGGGGGCCTTATGGACGAGCAGTACTTC. Protein: CASSFGGLMDEQYF.

This rearrangement joins TRBV19 to TRBJ1-5; tentatively, D is TRBD1 (5 bases). V lost 5 bases and J 0 bases, leaving 14 bases between the germline ends. The CDR3 has 16 residues. Germline V gives CDR1 LNHDA, CDR2 SQIVND (reference sequence). CDR3 protein: CASSSRGGYSNQPQHF. The CDR3 nucleotides are TGTGCCAGTAGTTCCCGCGGGGGGTATAGCAATCAGCCCCAGCATTTT. The full variable domain, completed using reference TRBV19 and TRBJ1-5, is DGGITQSPKYLFRKEGQNVTLSCEQNLNHDAMYWYRQDPGQGLRLIYYSQIVNDFQKGDIAEGYSVSREKKESFPLTVTSAQKNPTAFYLCASSSRGGYSNQPQHFGDGTRLSIL.

V gene TRBV7-9 combines with J gene TRBJ1-1; D possibly corresponds to TRBD1 (6 bases). V gave up 1 base and J gave up 3 bases, with 12 bases separating them. CDR1 SEHNR and CDR2 FQNEAQ come from the germline V gene (reference sequence). The CDR3 is made up of 15 amino acids. CDR3 protein: CASSLDGQGYTEAFF. The CDR3 nucleotides are TGTGCCAGCAGCTTAGACGGTCAGGGGTACACTGAAGCTTTCTTT.

The chain recombines TRBV5-1 with TRBJ2-5; 7 bases line up with TRBD1. V shed 7 bases, J shed 4 bases, and the junction held 10 bases outside the gene matches. CDR3 size: 14 residues. Looked up from germline, CDR1 is SGHRS and CDR2 is YFSETQ. For the CDR3, the DNA is TGCGCCAGCGGGCCAGGGGGTTCTGGAGAGACCCAGTACTTC. As protein: CASGPGGSGETQYF.

The chain combines TRBV19 with TRBJ2-6; TRBD1 matches 8 bases. The CDR3 has 16 residues. Germline lookup yields CDR1 LNHDA and CDR2 SQIVND (reference sequence). Trimming removed 7 bases from V and 0 bases from J; junction bases left unmatched: 5. The CDR3, as DNA: TGTGCCAGTAATAACAGGGGGGCCTCTGGGGCCAACGTCCTGACTTTC. Translation: CASNNRGASGANVLTF.

V and J are TRBV2 and TRBJ2-2, with D possibly matching TRBD1 (6 bases). CDR1 and CDR2 from the germline V gene are SNHLY and FYNNEI. With 6 bases removed from V and 6 bases from J, the gap between germline ends came to 14 bases. The CDR3 contains 14 residues. This chain's CDR3 is CASRSERGSGELFF. The CDR3 DNA reads TGTGCCAGCAGAAGTGAGAGGGGGTCCGGGGAGCTGTTTTTT.